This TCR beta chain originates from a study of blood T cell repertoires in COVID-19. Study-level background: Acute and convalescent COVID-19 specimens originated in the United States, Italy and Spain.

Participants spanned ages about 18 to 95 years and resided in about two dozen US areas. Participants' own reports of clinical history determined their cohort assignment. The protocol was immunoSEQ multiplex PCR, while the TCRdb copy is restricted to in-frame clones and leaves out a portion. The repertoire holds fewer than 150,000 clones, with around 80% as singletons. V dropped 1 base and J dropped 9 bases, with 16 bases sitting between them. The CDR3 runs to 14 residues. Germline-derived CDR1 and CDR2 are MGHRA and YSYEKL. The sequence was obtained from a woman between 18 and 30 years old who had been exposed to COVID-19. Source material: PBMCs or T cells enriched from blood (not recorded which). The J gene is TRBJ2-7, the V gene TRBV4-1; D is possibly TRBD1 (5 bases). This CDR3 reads CASSQASDLRGQYF. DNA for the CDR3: TGCGCCAGCAGCCAAGCGTCGGACCTAAGGGGGCAGTACTTC.